The next 8 T cell receptor beta chains were all read from a single sample in a study of T-cell reconstitution after alpha-beta-depleted transplantation in children. Unique molecular identifiers tagged the TCRbeta library. TCRdb called the PCR reads again in MiXCR, with one record for every CDR3 protein. Here the sample spans some 500,000 distinct CDR3 sequences, approximately 16% being singletons. Sequences were derived from PBMCs from the stem cell graft donor, sampled from the stem cell graft. The receptor source for this set is a human donor who donated a stem cell graft to a child with acute lymphoblastic leukemia.

This sequence joins TRBV29-1 and TRBJ2-7, with D perhaps TRBD2 (7 bases). The CDR3 has 15 residues. The germline gives CDR1 SQVTM, CDR2 ANQGSEA. V shed 3 bases and J shed 3 bases, with 18 bases lying between them. Written as DNA, the CDR3 is TGCAGCGTTGAGGGGGCGGAGGGGGGGCTCTACGAGCAGTACTTC. This gives the protein CSVEGAEGGLYEQYF.

This chain joins TRBV19 and TRBJ1-5, with 8 bases identical to TRBD1. CDR1 and CDR2 from the germline V gene are LNHDA and SQIVND (reference sequence). The CDR3 spans 18 residues. V gave up 5 bases and J gave up 3 bases; unmatched junction bases: 15. CDR3 residues: CASSATGVDSFNNQPQHF. In DNA form, the CDR3 reads TGTGCCAGTAGTGCGACAGGGGTAGACTCTTTTAACAATCAGCCCCAGCATTTT.

The J gene is TRBJ1-6, the V gene TRBV18; D may be TRBD1 (6 bases). Germline V gene sequence: CDR1 KGHSH, CDR2 LQKENI. CDR3 size: 14 residues. V lost 3 bases and J 10 bases, leaving 13 bases between the germline ends. The CDR3 loop reads CASSPTGGQSPLHF. As DNA, the CDR3 is TGTGCCAGCTCACCTACCGGGGGACAATCACCCCTCCACTTT.

This clonotype was seen many times. The rearrangement joins TRBV30 to TRBJ2-7; D uncertain. Between the trimmed V and J ends, which lost 4 bases and 3 bases, there was a span of 7 bases. The CDR3 has 11 residues. In germline, CDR1 is GTSNPN, CDR2 SVGIG (reference sequence). This CDR3 reads CAWKGNYEQYF. DNA for the CDR3: TGTGCCTGGAAAGGGAACTACGAGCAGTACTTC. The complete variable domain, with remaining parts taken from reference TRBV30 and TRBJ2-7, reads SQTIHQWPATLVQPVGSPLSLECTVEGTSNPNLYWYRQAAGRGLQLLFYSVGIGQISSEVPQNLSASRPQDRQFILSSKKLLLSDSGFYLCAWKGNYEQYFGPGTRLTVT.

This clonotype was counted between two and nine times. The chain employs TRBV7-2 and TRBJ1-3, with D possibly being TRBD1 (5 bases). The germline V gene has CDR1 SGHTA and CDR2 FQGNSA. Between the trimmed V and J ends, which lost 2 bases and 0 bases, there was a span of 14 bases. The CDR3 covers 17 residues. The chain's CDR3 is CASSLSLGAHSGNTIYF. The DNA for the CDR3 is TGTGCCAGCAGCTTATCACTCGGGGCTCACTCTGGAAACACCATATATTTT. The whole variable domain, remainder taken from reference TRBV7-2 and TRBJ1-3, is GAGVSQSPSNKVTEKGKDVELRCDPISGHTALYWYRQSLGQGLEFLIYFQGNSAPDKSGLPSDRFSAERTGGSVSTLTIQRTQQEDSAVYLCASSLSLGAHSGNTIYFGEGSWLTVV.

DNA for the CDR3: TGTGCCAGCAGTGAAATGGGAGGAGGGGGGATGGATGAGCAGTTCTTC. Encoded protein: CASSEMGGGGMDEQFF. The V gene is TRBV2, the J gene TRBJ2-1; possibly TRBD1 or TRBD2 for D (6 bases each). The CDR3 spans 16 residues. V dropped 2 bases and J dropped 8 bases, with 19 bases sitting between them. Germline CDR1 is SNHLY and CDR2 is FYNNEI.

The chain joins TRBV15 to TRBJ2-4, with 8 positions matching TRBD2. CDR1 is LNHNV and CDR2 is YYDKDF in the germline V gene (reference sequence). The CDR3 runs to 19 residues. With V trimmed by 0 bases and J by 1 base, 11 bases remained unmatched. The CDR3 bases are TGTGCCACCAGCAGAGATCCAGTAGCGGGAAGTCTTGCCAAAAACATTCAGTACTTC. Its protein product is CATSRDPVAGSLAKNIQYF.

This sequence joins TRBV5-1 and TRBJ1-2; 8 nucleotides agree with TRBD1. J lost 4 bases, V lost 1 base, and 6 bases had no gene match. CDR3 size: 15 residues. Germline V CDR1 and CDR2: SGHRS, YFSETQ. CDR3 coding DNA: TGCGCCAGCAGCTTGAGATACACAGGGGGCTATGGCTACACCTTC. Translated, it gives CASSLRYTGGYGYTF.